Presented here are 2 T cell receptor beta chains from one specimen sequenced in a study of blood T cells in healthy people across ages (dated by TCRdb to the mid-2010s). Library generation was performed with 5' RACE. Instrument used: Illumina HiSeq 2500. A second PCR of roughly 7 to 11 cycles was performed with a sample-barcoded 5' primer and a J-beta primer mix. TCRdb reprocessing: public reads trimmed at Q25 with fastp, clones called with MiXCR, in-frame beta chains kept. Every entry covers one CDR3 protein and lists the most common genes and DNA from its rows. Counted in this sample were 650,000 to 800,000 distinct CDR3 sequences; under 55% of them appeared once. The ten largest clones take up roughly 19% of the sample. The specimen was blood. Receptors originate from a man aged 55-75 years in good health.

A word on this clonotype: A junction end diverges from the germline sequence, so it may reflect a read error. The CDR3 spells CAGSLAQAQSGDSYNEQFF. The CDR3 nucleotides are TGCGCCGGCAGCTTGGCGCAGGCACAAAGCGGGGACTCCTACAATGAGCAGTTCTTC. The J gene is TRBJ2-1, the V gene TRBV5-1; TRBD2 matches at 7 bases. This CDR3 has 19 residues. Per germline, CDR1 SGHRS and CDR2 YFSETQ.

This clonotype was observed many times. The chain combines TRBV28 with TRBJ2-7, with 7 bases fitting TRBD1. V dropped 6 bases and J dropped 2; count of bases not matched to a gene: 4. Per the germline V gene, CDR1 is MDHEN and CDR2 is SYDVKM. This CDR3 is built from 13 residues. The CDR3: CASSPDRAYEQYF. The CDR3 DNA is TGTGCCAGCAGCCCCGACAGGGCCTACGAGCAGTACTTC.